These 26 T cell receptor beta chains came from one sample sequenced in a study of monozygotic twins with inflammatory bowel disease. TCRdb reprocessed the 5' RACE reads; each CDR3 protein has one entry and no DNA is given. The sample has hundreds of thousands of distinct CDR3 sequences; the top ten hold 5.6%. Sequenced material: blood. These receptors originate from a human donor with ulcerative colitis or Crohn's disease, or a healthy co-twin of an affected twin (not recorded which).

The rearrangement uses TRBV13 and TRBJ2-7; the TCRdb D gene call, TRBD2, has no DNA to confirm it. Germline loops: CDR1 PRHDT, CDR2 FYEKMQ (reference sequence). The CDR3 covers 12 residues. The CDR3 here is CASAASGAEQYF.

The chain joins TRBV18 to TRBJ2-7. The CDR3 runs to 13 residues. The germline V gene encodes CDR1 KGHSH and CDR2 LQKENI. CDR3 region: CASSPLAAYEQYF.

The J gene is TRBJ2-7, the V gene TRBV18; the D gene TCRdb calls, TRBD1, cannot be checked with no DNA. Germline CDR1 KGHSH, CDR2 LQKENI. The CDR3 runs to 15 residues. CDR3 sequence reads: CASSTGTGALYEQYF.

This rearrangement joins TRBV12-3 or TRBV12-4 to TRBJ2-1; TCRdb designates TRBD1, a call that cannot be tested without DNA. The CDR3 contains 14 residues. This chain's CDR3 is CASSLGVSYNEQFF.

The rearrangement links TRBV10-3 to TRBJ2-3. The CDR3 contains 13 residues. Germline loops: CDR1 ENHRY, CDR2 SYGVKD. The CDR3 reads CAISEGITDTQYF.

The chain has TRBV29-1 and TRBJ1-1. Per germline, CDR1 SQVTM and CDR2 ANQGSEA. The CDR3 has 15 residues. The CDR3 spells CSVEDYATSGTEAFF.

This chain connects TRBV5-1 to TRBJ2-5; TCRdb lists TRBD2, though no DNA is available to test this call. CDR3 size: 13 residues. Germline V gene lookup returns CDR1 SGHRS and CDR2 YFSETQ. CDR3 protein: CASSLTSWETQYF.

The chain links TRBV2 to TRBJ2-2; as DNA is missing, the TRBD1 call by TCRdb cannot be tested. The CDR3 totals 12 residues. The germline CDR1 and CDR2 sequences are SNHLY and FYNNEI. CDR3 region: CASGRGPGELFF.

V gene TRBV18 combines with J gene TRBJ1-5. Germline V gene data show CDR1 as KGHSH and CDR2 as LQKENI. The CDR3 has 13 residues. The CDR3 sequence: CASSPGGNQHQHF.

J is TRBJ2-6 and V is TRBV6-5; TCRdb's assignment of TRBD1 cannot be checked, as there is no DNA. Per germline, CDR1 MNHEY and CDR2 SVGAGI. The CDR3 has 18 residues. CDR3 sequence: CASSYGTGRFSGANVLTF.

The V call is TRBV24-1, the J call TRBJ1-5; TCRdb proposes TRBD1, but this gene call is untestable without DNA. Germline assignment: CDR1 KGHDR and CDR2 SFDVKD. The CDR3 covers 16 residues. CDR3 residues: CATSDSQGVSDQPQHF.

This chain links TRBV5-1 with TRBJ2-2; without DNA, the TCRdb call of TRBD1 cannot be checked. CDR3 size: 17 residues. CDR1 and CDR2 (germline): SGHRS, YFSETQ. The CDR3 is CASSLAWGQAPGGELFF.

The chain is built from TRBV6-1 and TRBJ2-7; as DNA is missing, the TRBD1 call by TCRdb cannot be tested. The CDR3 has 14 amino acids. CDR1 is MNHNS, CDR2 SASEGT, per germline. CDR3 amino acids: CASSGNSGPSVQYF.

This rearrangement joins TRBV20-1 to TRBJ1-6; no DNA is available, so the TRBD1 call from TCRdb remains unchecked. Germline CDR1 reads DFQATT; CDR2 reads SNEGSKA (reference sequence). The CDR3 contains 17 residues. CDR3: CSARGRERDIYNSPLHF.

The rearrangement joins TRBV10-2 to TRBJ2-6; TCRdb outputs TRBD1, but without DNA this stays unchecked. This CDR3 has 14 residues. CDR1 WSHSY and CDR2 SAAADI come from the germline V gene. The CDR3: CASSPLTGANVLTF.

The chain couples TRBV5-1 to TRBJ1-4. The V gene's germline CDR1 is SGHRS and CDR2 YFSETQ. The CDR3 totals 14 residues. The CDR3 reads CASSLGPGTTKLFF. The variable domain in full, completed from reference TRBV5-1 and TRBJ1-4, reads KAGVTQTPRYLIKTRGQQVTLSCSPISGHRSVSWYQQTPGQGLQFLFEYFSETQRNKGNFPGRFSGRQFSNSRSEMNVSTLELGDSALYLCASSLGPGTTKLFFGSGTQLSVL.

This chain joins TRBV29-1 and TRBJ2-1; the TCRdb D gene call, TRBD2, has no DNA to confirm it. CDR1 and CDR2 from the germline V gene are SQVTM and ANQGSEA. This CDR3 region has 14 residues. CDR3 in amino acids: CREGLAGGNHEQFF.

J is TRBJ1-5 and V is TRBV7-2; TCRdb proposes TRBD1, but this gene call is untestable without DNA. The CDR3 length is 16 residues. The germline CDR1 and CDR2 sequences are SGHTA and FQGNSA. CDR3 sequence: CASSFSKGTGDQPQHF.

This rearrangement joins TRBV29-1 to TRBJ1-2; checking the TCRdb D call of TRBD1 is not possible without DNA. CDR1 SQVTM and CDR2 ANQGSEA come from the germline V gene. The CDR3 sequence is 15 residues long. The chain's CDR3 is CSVEDDMRRALGYTF.

CDR3 sequence reads: CASSQEGQGSSYEQYF. The chain has TRBV4-2 and TRBJ2-7; without DNA, the TCRdb call of TRBD1 cannot be checked. The V gene's germline CDR1 is LGHNA and CDR2 YNFKEQ. The CDR3 sequence is 16 residues long.

The gene calls are TRBV15 and TRBJ1-4. Per the germline V gene, CDR1 is LNHNV and CDR2 is YYDKDF (reference sequence). The CDR3 runs to 14 residues. CDR3 loop: CATSREHRNEKLFF.

The chain is built from TRBV11-2 and TRBJ2-2. Germline V CDR1 and CDR2: SGHAT, FQNNGV. CDR3 length equals 14 residues. Here the CDR3 reads CASSSSGPTGELFF.

The chain couples TRBV27 to TRBJ1-2; the D call of TRBD1 rests on TCRdb alone, since no DNA is present to check it. Germline values: CDR1 MNHEY, CDR2 SMNVEV (reference sequence). The CDR3 has 16 amino acids. The chain's CDR3 is CASSLLRRDRNYGYTF.

The chain couples TRBV7-2 to TRBJ2-7; TCRdb's D call, TRBD2, is unchecked because there is no DNA. The CDR3 sequence is 13 residues long. CDR1 is SGHTA and CDR2 is FQGNSA in the germline V gene. The CDR3: CASSFESRYEQYF.

The rearrangement uses TRBV25-1 and TRBJ2-4; TCRdb's D gene call, TRBD1, goes unchecked for lack of DNA. The CDR3 loop spans 12 amino acids. CDR1 MGHDK and CDR2 SYGVNS come from the germline V gene. The CDR3 protein is CVSKDRGNIQYF. Using reference TRBV25-1 and TRBJ2-4 for the parts outside the CDR3, the full variable domain is EADIYQTPRYLVIGTGKKITLECSQTMGHDKMYWYQQDPGMELHLIHYSYGVNSTEKGDLSSESTVSRIRTEHFPLTLESARPSHTSQYLCVSKDRGNIQYFGAGTRLSVL.

V usage is TRBV12-3 or TRBV12-4 and J usage is TRBJ1-4. The CDR3 loop spans 15 amino acids. The CDR3 loop reads CASSLLASANEKLFF.